This T cell receptor (beta chain) was recovered during a study of cytomegalovirus exposure and HLA in healthy donors listed by TCRdb under 2017. Turning to the overall study: According to an earlier analysis of 587 of the donors, about 179 million T cells yielded roughly 100 million unique TCR beta sequences and 250 to 350 Gb of sequence data. About 280 gigabases of sequencing data and around 85 million unique TCR sequences made up an early release that covered about 640 HLA-typed donors. Of the 350 to 400 genotyped donors, approximately 83% fell in the genetic ancestry cluster associated with self-reported Caucasian donors. The study aimed to test whether signatures of past pathogen exposure could be identified by cataloging public T cell receptors. The study used immunosequencing to profile the T cell repertoires of hundreds of subjects and linked those repertoires to cytomegalovirus serostatus. A separate validation cohort of more than 100 different subjects was used in addition to the roughly 720-subject first cohort. To predict cytomegalovirus infection status, the study combined high-throughput TCR immunosequencing, statistical association of individual TCRs with disease status, and machine learning. To study patterns of TCR occurrence, a later analysis re-analyzed previously published TCR beta repertoires from hundreds of donors and added high-resolution HLA genotyping. The later analysis used no new phenotypic data to find candidate immune exposures, relying instead on TCR beta sequences and their occurrence across donors. To decide whether each TCR beta V gene segment behaved as functional or pseudogenic, an earlier analysis of some 570 of the donors relied on high-throughput TCR beta sequencing. Donor age, sex, ethnicity and CMV serostatus were compiled together with the repertoire data. A later genetic analysis used genome-wide SNP genotypes for about 65% of the 666 donors, treating that subset as a discovery cohort. All discovery cohort repertoires had been generated on a single sequencing platform. Both class I and class II loci were covered by HLA typing, at four-digit resolution. The number of typed donors differed by locus: about 620-630 for A, B, C, DRB1 and DQB1; 500 to 550 for DQA1; some 610 for DPA1; and 450 to 480 for DPB1. Because of strong linkage in the cohort, five DR-DQ haplotypes were treated as single units for association and clustering. Among approximately 370 genotyped donors of the cohort, an average of about 240,000 unique TCR beta nucleotide sequences was sequenced per donor, of which approximately 19% were non-productive.

General study outcomes and caveats: A further reported finding was that TCR beta sequences accurately predicted the HLA-A and HLA-B alleles for most subjects in the first cohort. The presence/absence analyses assumed that sequencing depth was roughly uniform across donors, and that assumption may not be true. A later analysis associated 16,951 TCR beta sequences with specific HLA alleles at a false discovery rate of 0.05. In a later analysis, HLA-associated TCR beta chains showed more clonal expansion and lower generation probabilities than non-associated chains that were equally common. In a later analysis, the rate of TCR association differed among HLA loci, with DRB1 alleles having the most associated TCRs and HLA-C alleles having the fewest. A cluster of highly shared sequence variants was judged likely to represent a technical artifact of the sequencing pipeline. The only immune exposure information available for the cohort was CMV serostatus. In the study, about 150 TCR beta chains were listed as associated with cytomegalovirus. This cohort had only TCR beta chains sequenced, and the lack of alpha or paired-chain data limited which features could be detected. It was suggested by the authors that the approach could potentially be generalized to other disease states and immunological phenotypes. A later genetic analysis associated a missense DCLRE1C variant with V-gene and J-gene trimming of TCR beta chains, and an independent cohort replicated the association. The 87-base-pair reads could not distinguish some IMGT-functional V segments, including TRBV6-2 and TRBV6-3, so those segments were excluded. Because counts were too low, fewer than 20 rarely observed V segments, including chromosome 9 orphons, were excluded from the earlier analysis of some 590 of the donors. Because some donors lacked HLA typing at each locus, the association tests relied only on the typed subset. When HLA alleles, especially DR and DQ, strongly co-occurred, TCR associations were difficult to assign to individual alleles. Correlated functional status among segregating V segments might be attributable to linkage disequilibrium, but an unknown experimental factor could not be ruled out. In vitro tests confirmed that three of the cytomegalovirus-associated TCR beta chains recognize cytomegalovirus antigens. Most TCR sequences were seen in very few donors, while some public TCRs were found in many individuals. In an earlier analysis of a few hundred of the donors, most TCR beta V segments were observed in productive rearrangements about 87% or about 30% of the time, broadly matching IMGT annotations. A later analysis reported that several top co-occurrence clusters appeared linked to parvovirus B19, influenza, CMV and Epstein-Barr virus. In both the original and validation cohorts, the classifier was reported to diagnose cytomegalovirus status with high specificity and sensitivity. According to a later genetic analysis, donors in an Asian-associated ancestry cluster had fewer N-insertions in productive TCRs than the approximately 650-donor mean. According to a later analysis, most CMV-associated TCR beta chains appeared to be HLA-restricted, and the HLA associations seemed to be driven largely by CMV exposure.

The cohort was made up of 666 healthy bone marrow donors. At the time of sampling, all cohort members were nominally healthy, though unrecorded immune exposures were likely present. The donor tested CMV seronegative and was one of the 352 seronegative cohort members. Each donor provided a peripheral blood sample, and peripheral blood mononuclear cells were used for TCR beta sequencing. Genomic DNA extraction from the blood cell samples was performed with the Qiagen DNeasy Blood Extraction Kit. The library was prepared using the immunoSEQ multiplex PCR assay. A mixture of 60 forward primers for TCR Vbeta segments and 13 reverse primers for TCR Jbeta segments was used in the multiplex PCR. Amplification of the CDR3 region of rearranged TCR beta genes was performed with a multiplex PCR assay on genomic DNA. The Illumina HiSeq System was used to sequence the amplified TCR beta libraries as 87-base-pair reads. As for how the authors treated the data: In a later analysis, some 80 million unique TCR beta chains were counted across the 500 to 850 repertoires, and around 11 million of these chains were shared by at least two donors. To remove PCR and sequencing errors, raw reads were error-corrected and collapsed into unique sequences using a nearest-neighbor algorithm that merged closely related sequences. CDR3 sequences were aligned to IMGT reference sequences to assign V, D and J gene segments. For a sequence to be retained, a match of at least six nucleotides was required to both a V gene segment and a J gene segment. A rearrangement counted as productive if the CDR3 had no stop codons and remained in frame with V and J, and every other rearrangement counted as non-productive. CDR3 was defined by IMGT convention, running from the second conserved V-encoded cysteine to the conserved J-encoded phenylalanine. The earlier analysis of 587 of the donors excluded sequences that lacked an unambiguous match to a single V gene segment. An earlier analysis of some 500 of the donors classified V segments as functional when productive rearrangements were above 56.7% and as segregating when the standard deviation between donors was above 5%. A statistical classification framework was built for diagnosing cytomegalovirus status from the catalog of TCR beta chain sequences. V and J gene assignment, in a later analysis, came from comparing TCR nucleotide sequences with IMGT/GENE-DB human TR gene sequences. In a later analysis, CDR3 sequences and most-parsimonious VDJ recombination scenarios were assigned using the TCRdist pipeline. In a later analysis, each TCR beta chain was defined by its CDR3 amino acid sequence together with its V-gene family, and reads lacking a unique V-gene family were excluded. In a later analysis, nearly 600 highly shared, low-generation-probability nucleotide sequences were removed to address suspected cross-contamination and a sequencing artifact. In a later analysis, a clonal expansion index for each public chain was calculated from normalized within-repertoire ranks of inferred template counts. A later analysis computed generation probabilities with a VDJ recombination model fitted to out-of-frame rearrangements, and checked the results against IGoR. Hypergeometric tests were used in a later analysis to score TCR-TCR, TCR-HLA and TCR-CMV co-occurrence, with a repertoire-size bias correction applied to the TCR pairs. In a later analysis, false discovery rates were estimated by permuting HLA or CMV assignments 20 times. In a later analysis, co-occurring TCRs were grouped using DBSCAN, with TCRdist sequence similarity added in when clustering inside HLA-allele-positive subsets. Co-occurrence clustering excluded repertoires with fewer than 30,000 or more than 120,000 public chains, plus five with anomalous nucleotide sharing. The source is immuneACCESS, and TCRdb retained only in-frame sequences with V and J called. Part of the clones is not carried over; for the studies checked, unresolved V genes explain less than half of this, and the remainder is unexplained. V, J and clone size are those of that table, while D and trimming were read from the DNA. This sample's table lists 70,000 or so clones. The top ten hold approximately 5.4% of the sample.

Measured from the cysteine to the phenylalanine, the CDR3 is 12 residues long. The read is trimmed to its CDR3 DNA, 36 bases read in frame from base 1. The germline ends are 8 bases apart after V is trimmed by 2 bases and J by 4 bases. In the germline V gene (reference sequence), CDR1 corresponds to GTSNPN and CDR2 to SVGIG. A word on this clone: Its recognized antigen is unknown.

The clonotype originates from a man aged 40-50 years in good health and CMV-seronegative. Recombination linked TRBV30 to TRBJ1-1; there is no confident call for the D gene. The sample taken for sequencing was PBMCs. The encoded CDR3 is CAWSRRGTEAFF. The DNA sequence reads TGTGCCTGGAGTCGCCGGGGCACTGAAGCTTTCTTT.